The clone carrying this T cell receptor (beta chain) was picked up many times. Antigen specificity is unknown. The data stem from a study of metastatic and nonmetastatic thyroid tumors. Study context: Across blood and tumor or nodule tissue, repertoires from malignant and benign thyroid patients were compared with one another. Notes on the study in general: The study reportedly found significantly higher TCR beta diversity in malignant thyroid tumors than benign nodules, in blood and tumor.

Original processing notes: A classifier of distant metastasis in papillary thyroid cancer was built from CDR3 differences (across clinicopathological groups). With MiXCR, TCRdb reprocessed the PCR reads. For this entry, the V and J calls and clone size follow TCRdb and not the study's own pipeline. The data contain under 25,000 clones, under 35% of them singletons. The CDR3 covers 16 residues. The ends lost 4 bases at V and 4 bases at J; junction bases unmatched: 7. Each patient went into thyroid surgery without having received any treatment. The chain combines TRBV12-3 or TRBV12-4 with TRBJ2-2, with TRBD1 matching 9 bases. What was sequenced was blood. The clonotype comes from a female donor with papillary thyroid cancer or a benign thyroid nodule (not recorded which). Some clones in this sample may be carry-over from other donors' samples. The CDR3: CASSYRGPWGTGELFF. In DNA form, the CDR3 reads TGTGCCAGCAGTTACAGGGGGCCTTGGGGCACCGGGGAGCTGTTTTTT.